This T cell receptor beta chain was sequenced during a study of cytomegalovirus exposure and HLA in healthy donors. The overall study: An earlier analysis found 100 million or so unique TCR beta sequences from about 190 million T cells.

With 60 Vbeta and 13 Jbeta primers, the PCR was carried out. Profiling relied on immunoSEQ multiplex PCR, and the TCRdb table lists in-frame clones only, not all of them. The repertoire has 110,000 or so clones, 70% to 85% of them found once; the top ten carry roughly 2.6%. This clone has more than one count but fewer than ten. The antigen remains undetermined. Germline V gene sequence: CDR1 SNHLY, CDR2 FYNNEI. Trimming removed 8 bases from V and 4 bases from J; junction bases left unmatched: 13. This CDR3 region has 16 residues. Study-wide results and caveats: Using a false discovery rate of 0.05, a later analysis showed that approximately 17,000 TCR beta sequences were associated with HLA alleles. In a later analysis, compared with equally common non-associated chains, HLA-associated beta chains were more expanded.

The V call is TRBV2, the J call TRBJ2-3; TRBD2 agrees at 9 bases. Sequencing was carried out using PBMCs. This receptor was identified in a woman in her late teens or twenties in good health and CMV-seronegative. In DNA, the CDR3 is TGTGCCAGCGGTTACCCACTAGCGGGCTCCCCAGATACGCAGTATTTT. Translation: CASGYPLAGSPDTQYF.